This T cell receptor (beta chain) was obtained from a study of blood T cell repertoires in COVID-19. The data were produced by immunoSEQ multiplex PCR, yet TCRdb's version contains in-frame clones alone and is incomplete. The sample yields a few hundred thousand clones, around 87% seen once. This clone has just one count. The clonotype was recovered from a woman aged 50 to 65 with COVID-19, enrolled during active disease. Specimen: peripheral blood.

This CDR3 reads CATSAGYPIPNNEQFF. The CDR3 nucleotides are TGTGCCACCTCCGCGGGCTATCCGATACCGAACAATGAGCAGTTCTTC. V and J are TRBV24-1 and TRBJ2-1; D is perhaps TRBD2 (5 bases). Trimming took 9 bases from V and 5 from J, leaving 22 bases between them. In germline, CDR1 is KGHDR, CDR2 SFDVKD. This CDR3 spans 16 amino acids.